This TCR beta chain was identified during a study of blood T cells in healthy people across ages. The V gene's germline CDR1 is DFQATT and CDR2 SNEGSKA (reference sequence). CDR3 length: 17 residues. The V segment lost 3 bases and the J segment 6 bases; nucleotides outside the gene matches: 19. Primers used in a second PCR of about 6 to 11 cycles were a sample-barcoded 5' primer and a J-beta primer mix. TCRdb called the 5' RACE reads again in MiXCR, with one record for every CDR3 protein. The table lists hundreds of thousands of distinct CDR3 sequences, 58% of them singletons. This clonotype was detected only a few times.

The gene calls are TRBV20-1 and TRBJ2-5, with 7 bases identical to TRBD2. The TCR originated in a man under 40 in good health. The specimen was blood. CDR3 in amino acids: CSASPDLRTSTLKTQYF. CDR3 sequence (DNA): TGCAGTGCTAGTCCCGACCTTCGGACTAGTACCTTGAAGACCCAGTACTTC.